This passage covers 18 T cell receptor beta chains from one sample sequenced in a study of blood T cell repertoires in COVID-19. Clones were sequenced by immunoSEQ multiplex PCR, and TCRdb holds only the in-frame ones, with some missing. The table has around 130,000 clones, 75% to 90% seen once; the top ten hold 2% to 2.5%. Source material: PBMCs or T cells enriched from blood (not recorded which). The receptors stem from a woman between 50 and 59 years old who had recovered from COVID-19.

The chain is built from TRBV24-1 and TRBJ1-5, with TRBD1 matching over 8 bases. The length of the CDR3 is 16 residues. CDR1 is KGHDR, CDR2 SFDVKD, per germline. Trimming removed 2 bases from V and 4 bases from J; junction bases left unmatched: 6. The CDR3 protein is CATSDSGTGVNQPQHF. The DNA for the CDR3 is TGTGCCACCAGTGATTCCGGGACAGGCGTTAATCAGCCCCAGCATTTT.

V is TRBV9 and J is TRBJ2-5, with 11 bases that match TRBD2. From germline, CDR1 is SGDLS and CDR2 YYNGEE. The CDR3 covers 18 residues. The ends lost 3 bases at V and 4 bases at J; junction bases unmatched: 14. CDR3: CASSAGTSGGLVGETQYF. Here the CDR3 DNA reads TGTGCCAGCAGCGCCGGAACTAGCGGGGGTTTGGTAGGAGAGACCCAGTACTTC.

The chain recombines TRBV6-5 with TRBJ1-5, with D perhaps TRBD1 (5 bases). Trimming pared 4 bases from V and 0 bases from J, leaving 13 bases between. This CDR3 has 16 amino acids. The V gene's germline CDR1 is MNHEY and CDR2 SVGAGI. CDR3 loop: CASSLDSSYSNQPQHF. The CDR3 DNA reads TGTGCCAGCAGTTTAGACAGCTCCTATAGCAATCAGCCCCAGCATTTT.

The chain carries TRBV10-3 and TRBJ2-2, with 8 nucleotides matching TRBD1. The V segment lost 5 bases and the J segment 3 bases; nucleotides outside the gene matches: 5. The CDR3 covers 15 residues. CDR1 ENHRY and CDR2 SYGVKD come from the germline V gene. The chain's CDR3 is CAISPTGGDTGELFF. Here the CDR3 DNA reads TGTGCCATCAGTCCCACAGGGGGTGACACCGGGGAGCTGTTTTTT.

The V and J genes are TRBV7-9 and TRBJ1-1; 9 bases line up with TRBD1. Looked up from germline, CDR1 is SEHNR and CDR2 is FQNEAQ (reference sequence). This CDR3 comprises 16 residues. V was clipped by 0 bases and J by 1 base; unmatched bases: 3. The CDR3: CASSLATGGGNTEAFF. In DNA, the CDR3 is TGTGCCAGCAGCTTAGCGACAGGGGGAGGGAACACTGAAGCTTTCTTT.

The J gene is TRBJ1-5, the V gene TRBV3-1 (or the pseudogene TRBV3-2), with no clear D. The ends were cut back, 4 bases at V and 1 base at J, with 14 bases in the middle. The CDR3 spans 16 residues. Germline V lookup: CDR1 LGHDT, CDR2 YNNKEL (reference sequence). The CDR3 bases are TGTGCCAGCAGCCCTGGGCCCAAAAGGAGCAATCAGCCCCAGCATTTT. It yields the protein CASSPGPKRSNQPQHF.

The V call is TRBV27, the J call TRBJ1-1; tentatively, D is TRBD1 (6 bases). V was shortened by 5 bases and J by 1 base, with 11 bases between the two germline ends. The length of the CDR3 is 14 residues. Germline CDR1 reads MNHEY; CDR2 reads SMNVEV (reference sequence). CDR3 sequence (DNA): TGTGCCAGCAGTCCTGGGACAACGAACACTGAAGCTTTCTTT. Translating it yields CASSPGTTNTEAFF.

V and J are TRBV5-1 and TRBJ2-5; the match to TRBD2 covers 12 bases. With V trimmed by 0 bases and J by 2 bases, 14 bases remained unmatched. The V gene's germline CDR1 is SGHRS and CDR2 YFSETQ. The CDR3 loop spans 20 amino acids. The CDR3 loop reads CASSLGVRLAGGTSQETQYF. In nucleotides, the CDR3 is TGCGCCAGCAGCTTGGGTGTGAGGCTAGCGGGGGGGACATCTCAAGAGACCCAGTACTTC. The variable domain in full, with the rest retrieved from reference TRBV5-1 and TRBJ2-5, is KAGVTQTPRYLIKTRGQQVTLSCSPISGHRSVSWYQQTPGQGLQFLFEYFSETQRNKGNFPGRFSGRQFSNSRSEMNVSTLELGDSALYLCASSLGVRLAGGTSQETQYFGPGTRLLVL.

J is TRBJ1-4 and V is TRBV9; 8 bases are a match to TRBD1. CDR3 length: 16 amino acids. Looked up from germline, CDR1 is SGDLS and CDR2 is YYNGEE. V shed 3 bases and J 3 bases; nucleotides not matched to a gene: 7. CDR3 loop: CASSAQGAAPNEKLFF. The CDR3 DNA reads as TGTGCCAGCAGCGCCCAGGGGGCAGCCCCTAATGAAAAACTGTTTTTT.

The chain joins TRBV10-1 to TRBJ2-1; D possibly corresponds to TRBD1 (6 bases). V was cut by 3 bases and J by 4 bases, with 7 bases left in between. CDR3 length: 13 residues. Germline assignment: CDR1 WNHNN and CDR2 SYGVQD (reference sequence). The CDR3 is CASSEGQYNEQFF. The CDR3 DNA reads as TGCGCCAGCAGTGAAGGACAGTACAATGAGCAGTTCTTC.

This chain joins TRBV5-1 and TRBJ1-2; D may be TRBD1 (5 bases). Trimming cost V 2 bases and J 9 bases, with 8 bases left between them. Germline loops: CDR1 SGHRS, CDR2 YFSETQ. The CDR3 has 11 amino acids. CDR3 bases: TGCGCCAGCAGCTTAGACAGTAGCTACACCTTC. It yields the protein CASSLDSSYTF.

The chain has TRBV19 and TRBJ2-7; 12 bases line up with TRBD2. The J segment lost 2 bases and the V segment lost 3 bases, leaving 5 bases of the junction unmatched. This CDR3 contains 16 residues. Germline-derived CDR1 and CDR2 are LNHDA and SQIVND (reference sequence). CDR3 sequence reads: CASSIQTSGSTYEQYF. CDR3 nucleotides: TGTGCCAGTAGTATTCAGACTAGCGGGAGCACCTACGAGCAGTACTTC.

The chain uses TRBV6-4 and TRBJ1-2, with 7 bases that match TRBD1. Germline loops: CDR1 MRHNA, CDR2 SNTAGT. The CDR3 is made up of 13 amino acids. The ends lost 4 bases at V and 2 bases at J; junction bases unmatched: 1. CDR3 amino acids: CASSVGQNYGYTF. CDR3 in DNA: TGTGCCAGCAGTGTGGGACAGAACTATGGCTACACCTTC.

The V call is TRBV18, the J call TRBJ1-2, with D perhaps TRBD1 (6 bases). V shed 3 bases and J shed 5 bases, with 10 bases lying between them. CDR1 is KGHSH and CDR2 is LQKENI in the germline V gene. The CDR3 consists of 13 residues. The CDR3 region is CASSPMDSYGYTF. CDR3 DNA sequence: TGTGCCAGCTCACCCATGGACAGTTATGGCTACACCTTC.

The V call is TRBV12-3 or TRBV12-4, the J call TRBJ2-7; TRBD1 might be the D (6 bases). This CDR3 spans 12 amino acids. V lost 6 bases and J lost 4, with 10 bases in between. The chain's CDR3 is CASSQQGYEQYF. The CDR3 DNA sequence: TGTGCCAGCAGCCAACAGGGTTACGAGCAGTACTTC.

The genes are TRBV7-8 and TRBJ2-5, with 8 bases fitting TRBD2. V shed 4 bases, J shed 3 bases, and the junction held 4 bases outside the gene matches. CDR3 length equals 14 residues. The germline gives CDR1 SGHVS, CDR2 FQNEAQ. Here the CDR3 reads CASSYGLAEETQYF. As DNA, the CDR3 is TGTGCCAGCAGCTACGGACTAGCAGAAGAGACCCAGTACTTC.

The chain recombines TRBV7-2 with TRBJ2-7, with D maybe TRBD2 (7 bases). Trimming took off 5 bases at V and 4 bases at J, with 18 bases between the two ends. Looked up from germline, CDR1 is SGHTA and CDR2 is FQGNSA. This CDR3 has 15 residues. The CDR3 region has the DNA TGTGCCAGCAGCCCCGGTTCGGGGGGCATATACGAGCAGTACTTC. It specifies CASSPGSGGIYEQYF.

The V and J genes are TRBV3-1 (or the pseudogene TRBV3-2) and TRBJ1-2; D perhaps matches TRBD1 (5 bases). Germline CDR1 and CDR2: LGHDT and YNNKEL (reference sequence). Trimming cost V 4 bases and J 7 bases, with 13 bases left between them. The CDR3 totals 13 residues. This chain's CDR3 is CASSPQGLGGYTF. DNA for the CDR3: TGTGCCAGCAGCCCCCAGGGCTTGGGTGGCTACACCTTC.